The rows below give T cell receptor beta chains drawn from one sample of a study of T cell changes during pregnancy in multiple sclerosis. The assay was immunoSEQ multiplex PCR, and TCRdb's table has in-frame clones only and misses some. This table has 90,000 to 100,000 clones, 92% appearing once. The sample here was peripheral blood, taken after pregnancy. These TCRs come from a female donor in good health, enrolled as a control in a pregnancy study. Both conserved end residues are part of each CDR3. A D gene is named only where the DNA matches it firmly.

cdr3_aa	d_call	v_call	j_call
CAIKGPNTEAFF	NA	TRBV6-5	TRBJ1-1
CASSGIEGNEQFF	NA	TRBV5-1	TRBJ2-1
CASRPTSGYEQYF	TRBD2	TRBV11-2	TRBJ2-7
CASSTSGKETQYF	NA	TRBV19	TRBJ2-5
CASSLPAGGASGYTF	TRBD1	TRBV5-6	TRBJ1-2
CASSPAKRTEAFF	NA	TRBV5-1	TRBJ1-1
CAWSVWLGQANEKLFF	TRBD1	TRBV30	TRBJ1-4
CASSSGSSYNEQFF	TRBD2	TRBV6-5	TRBJ2-1
CASSLDPGKQPQHF	NA	TRBV5-5	TRBJ1-5
CASSAWQGAQTEAFF	TRBD1	TRBV2	TRBJ1-1
CASSVQGAGQPQHF	TRBD1	TRBV6-5	TRBJ1-5
CASSSDSSGANVLTF	NA	TRBV7-2	TRBJ2-6
CAISELAGRWAREQYF	TRBD2	TRBV10-3	TRBJ2-7
CASSGLAGDNEQFF	TRBD2	TRBV4-1	TRBJ2-1
CASSPQGRTEAFF	NA	TRBV7-9	TRBJ1-1
CSVSGEPPYEQYF	NA	TRBV29-1	TRBJ2-7
CASSFTGSNQPQHF	NA	TRBV7-9	TRBJ1-5
CASSSGTGGGNTIYF	TRBD1	TRBV5-1	TRBJ1-3
CASSSPAYEQYF	NA	TRBV19	TRBJ2-7
CSVKLLAGTDTQYF	TRBD2	TRBV29-1	TRBJ2-3
CATSRDPGTEAFF	NA	TRBV15	TRBJ1-1
CASSLWPPEKTGELFF	NA	TRBV7-9	TRBJ2-2
CASRQFQGAREQYF	TRBD1	TRBV2	TRBJ2-7
CASRTRPPLRGGTFNYGYTF	NA	TRBV12-2	TRBJ1-2
CASSPQGGSNEQFF	NA	TRBV7-2	TRBJ2-1
CASSHGDSGVQETQYF	TRBD2	TRBV4-2	TRBJ2-5
CASSQVFGQGNGYTF	NA	TRBV14	TRBJ1-2
CASSFHSRGRTGRQFF	TRBD1	TRBV7-2	TRBJ2-1
CASSLAGGAEAFF	NA	TRBV7-9	TRBJ1-1
CASRLAGGPSEQFF	TRBD2	TRBV2	TRBJ2-1
CASSPGGGGRHRGEYF	TRBD2	TRBV6-6	TRBJ2-7
CSVRRDSDTEAFF	TRBD1	TRBV29-1	TRBJ1-1